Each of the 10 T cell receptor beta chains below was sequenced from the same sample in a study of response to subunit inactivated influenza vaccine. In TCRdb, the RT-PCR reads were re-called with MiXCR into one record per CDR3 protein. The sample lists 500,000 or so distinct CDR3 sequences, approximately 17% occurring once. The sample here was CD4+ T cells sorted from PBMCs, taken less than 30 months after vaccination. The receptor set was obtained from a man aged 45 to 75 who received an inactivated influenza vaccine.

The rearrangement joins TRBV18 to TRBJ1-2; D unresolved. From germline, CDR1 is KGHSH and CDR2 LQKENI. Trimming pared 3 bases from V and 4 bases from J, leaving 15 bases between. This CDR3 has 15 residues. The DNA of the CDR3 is TGTGCCAGCTCACCGGACGCCAATAGAGGCTATGGCTACACCTTC. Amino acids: CASSPDANRGYGYTF.

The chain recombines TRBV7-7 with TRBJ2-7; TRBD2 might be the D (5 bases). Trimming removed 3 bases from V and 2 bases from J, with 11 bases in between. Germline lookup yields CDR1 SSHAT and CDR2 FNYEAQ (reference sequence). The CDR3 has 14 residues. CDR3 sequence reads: CASSLSFGTYEQYF. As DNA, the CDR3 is TGTGCCAGCAGCTTGAGTTTCGGGACCTACGAGCAGTACTTC.

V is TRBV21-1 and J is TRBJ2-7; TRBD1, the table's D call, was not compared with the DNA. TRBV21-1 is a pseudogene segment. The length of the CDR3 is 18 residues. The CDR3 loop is CASSKVSLGTGSDYEQYF. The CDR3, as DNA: TGTGCCAGCAGCAAAGTTTCTTTAGGGACAGGGTCCGACTACGAGCAGTACTTC.

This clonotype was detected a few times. The CDR3 sequence: CSAPTSGRLNEQFF. The CDR3 nucleotides are TGCAGTGCTCCGACTAGCGGGAGACTGAATGAGCAGTTCTTC. This chain connects TRBV20-1 to TRBJ2-1; 12 bases are a match to TRBD2. CDR3 length equals 14 residues. The V and J ends lost 5 bases and 7 bases, in that order; junction bases with no gene match: 6. Germline V lookup: CDR1 DFQATT, CDR2 SNEGSKA (reference sequence).

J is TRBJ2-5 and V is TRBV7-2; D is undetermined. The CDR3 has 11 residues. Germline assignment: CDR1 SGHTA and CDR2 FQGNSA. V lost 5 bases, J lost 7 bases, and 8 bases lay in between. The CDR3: CASSRWGTQYF. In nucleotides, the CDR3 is TGTGCCAGCAGCCGATGGGGGACCCAGTACTTC.

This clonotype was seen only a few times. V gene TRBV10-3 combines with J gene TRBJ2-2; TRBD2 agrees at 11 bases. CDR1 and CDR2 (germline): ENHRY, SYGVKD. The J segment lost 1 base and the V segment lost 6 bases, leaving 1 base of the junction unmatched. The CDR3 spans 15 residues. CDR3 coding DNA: TGTGCCATCAGAGGGACTAGCGGGAACACCGGGGAGCTGTTTTTT. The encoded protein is CAIRGTSGNTGELFF.

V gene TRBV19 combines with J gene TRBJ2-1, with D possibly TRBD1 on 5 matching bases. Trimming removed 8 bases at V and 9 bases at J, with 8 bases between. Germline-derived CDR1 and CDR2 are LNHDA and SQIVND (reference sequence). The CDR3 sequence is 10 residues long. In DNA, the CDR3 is TGTGCCAGTTTAGGGGCTGAGCAGTTCTTC. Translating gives CASLGAEQFF.

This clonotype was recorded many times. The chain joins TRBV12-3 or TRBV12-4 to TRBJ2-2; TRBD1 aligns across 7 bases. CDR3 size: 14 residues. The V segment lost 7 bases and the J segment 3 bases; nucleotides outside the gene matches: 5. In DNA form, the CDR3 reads TGTGCCAGCACCCCAGACAGGGACACCGGGGAGCTGTTTTTT. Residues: CASTPDRDTGELFF.

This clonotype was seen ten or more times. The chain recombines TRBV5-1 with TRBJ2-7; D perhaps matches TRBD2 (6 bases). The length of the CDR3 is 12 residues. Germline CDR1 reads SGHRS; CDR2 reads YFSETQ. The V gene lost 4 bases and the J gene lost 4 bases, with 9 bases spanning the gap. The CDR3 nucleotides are TGCGCCAGCAGCCTCGGGACTTACGAGCAGTACTTC. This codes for CASSLGTYEQYF.

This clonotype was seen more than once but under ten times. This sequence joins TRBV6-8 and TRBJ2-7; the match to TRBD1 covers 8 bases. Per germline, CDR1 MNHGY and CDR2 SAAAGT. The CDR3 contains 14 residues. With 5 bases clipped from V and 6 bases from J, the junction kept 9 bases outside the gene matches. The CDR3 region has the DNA TGTGCCAGCAGTGTGACAGGGGTCATCGGCGAGCAGTACTTC. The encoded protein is CASSVTGVIGEQYF.